These T cell receptor beta chains were read from a single sample in a study of T-cell memory formation after mild COVID-19. A single record per CDR3 protein comes from TCRdb applying MiXCR to the 5' RACE reads. The sample has some 450,000 distinct CDR3 sequences; roughly 18% are singletons. Input material: PBMCs or a T cell subset sorted from them (not recorded which). The receptors were gathered from a man younger than 35 who had mild COVID-19 (a few samples of this study predate the infection). Cell type and time point are not known. The CDR3 runs from the conserved cysteine through the conserved F or W. D genes are given only for firm matches. Rows give clone size only sometimes, using once, few, many, or a class for an expanded clone.

j_gene: TRBJ2-7; d_gene: .; abundance: once; v_gene: TRBV19; CDR3aa: CASRSSGVREQYF; CDR3nt: TGTGCCAGTAGATCGTCAGGGGTGCGCGAGCAGTACTTC
j_gene: TRBJ2-2; d_gene: .; abundance: .; v_gene: TRBV7-2; CDR3aa: CASSLAGASNTGELFF; CDR3nt: TGTGCCAGCAGCTTAGCGGGGGCCTCGAACACCGGGGAGCTGTTTTTT
j_gene: TRBJ2-2; d_gene: .; abundance: few; v_gene: TRBV24-1; CDR3aa: CATSGQNTGELFF; CDR3nt: TGTGCCACCAGTGGACAGAACACCGGGGAGCTGTTTTTT
j_gene: TRBJ2-3; d_gene: .; abundance: few; v_gene: TRBV9; CDR3aa: CASSVPGADTQYF; CDR3nt: TGTGCCAGCAGCGTTCCGGGCGCAGATACGCAGTATTTT
j_gene: TRBJ2-7; d_gene: .; abundance: few; v_gene: TRBV12-3/TRBV12-4; CDR3aa: CASSRQFSYEQYF; CDR3nt: TGTGCCAGCAGTCGACAGTTCTCCTACGAGCAGTACTTC
j_gene: TRBJ2-5; d_gene: TRBD1; abundance: .; v_gene: TRBV7-9; CDR3aa: CASSSTPGTEETQYF; CDR3nt: TGTGCCAGCAGCTCAACACCCGGGACAGAAGAGACCCAGTACTTC
j_gene: TRBJ2-5; d_gene: TRBD2; abundance: few; v_gene: TRBV5-1; CDR3aa: CASSSRLLAGTQETQYF; CDR3nt: TGCGCCAGCAGCTCAAGATTACTAGCGGGGACGCAAGAGACCCAGTACTTC
j_gene: TRBJ2-7; d_gene: TRBD2; abundance: few; v_gene: TRBV20-1; CDR3aa: CSASPAIAGIRSYEQYF; CDR3nt: TGCAGTGCTAGTCCCGCGATAGCGGGAATTCGATCCTACGAGCAGTACTTC
j_gene: TRBJ2-6; d_gene: .; abundance: .; v_gene: TRBV11-2; CDR3aa: CDSVGTGANVLTF; CDR3nt: TGTGACAGCGTCGGGACTGGGGCCAACGTCCTGACTTTC
j_gene: TRBJ1-4; d_gene: .; abundance: many; v_gene: TRBV28; CDR3aa: CASSSPGMGANEKLFF; CDR3nt: TGTGCCAGCAGTTCTCCGGGGATGGGGGCGAATGAAAAACTGTTTTTT
j_gene: TRBJ2-1; d_gene: .; abundance: few; v_gene: TRBV14; CDR3aa: CASSQVRNGGVQFF; CDR3nt: TGTGCCAGCAGCCAAGTAAGGAACGGGGGCGTGCAGTTCTTC
j_gene: TRBJ1-6; d_gene: .; abundance: .; v_gene: TRBV19; CDR3aa: CASSIAPGDSPLHF; CDR3nt: TGTGCCAGTAGTATAGCCCCCGGCGATTCACCCCTCCACTTT
j_gene: TRBJ1-1; d_gene: .; abundance: few; v_gene: TRBV4-1; CDR3aa: CASSNQRAEAFF; CDR3nt: TGCGCCAGCAGCAACCAGCGGGCCGAAGCTTTCTTT
j_gene: TRBJ2-3; d_gene: .; abundance: few; v_gene: TRBV12-3/TRBV12-4; CDR3aa: CASSPQLAGTDTQYF; CDR3nt: TGTGCCAGCAGTCCCCAGCTAGCAGGCACAGATACGCAGTATTTT
j_gene: TRBJ1-6; d_gene: .; abundance: few; v_gene: TRBV6-2/TRBV6-3; CDR3aa: CASRGTGTTPLHF; CDR3nt: TGTGCCAGCAGGGGAACAGGGACGACACCCCTCCACTTT
j_gene: TRBJ2-3; d_gene: TRBD1; abundance: few; v_gene: TRBV5-1; CDR3aa: CASSSTGSGDTQYF; CDR3nt: TGCGCCAGCAGCTCGACAGGGTCAGGAGATACGCAGTATTTT
j_gene: TRBJ2-5; d_gene: TRBD2; abundance: .; v_gene: TRBV5-4; CDR3aa: CASSPTSGANQETQYF; CDR3nt: TGTGCCAGCAGCCCGACTAGCGGGGCGAATCAAGAGACCCAGTACTTC
j_gene: TRBJ2-4; d_gene: .; abundance: few; v_gene: TRBV6-2/TRBV6-3; CDR3aa: CASSDGSGQYF; CDR3nt: TGTGCCAGCAGTGACGGGAGCGGGCAGTACTTC
j_gene: TRBJ2-7; d_gene: TRBD1; abundance: .; v_gene: TRBV7-2; CDR3aa: CASSLALSGQGFEQYF; CDR3nt: TGTGCCAGCAGCTTAGCATTGTCGGGACAGGGGTTCGAGCAGTACTTC
j_gene: TRBJ1-1; d_gene: .; abundance: .; v_gene: TRBV20-1; CDR3aa: CSARLGGRTEAFF; CDR3nt: TGCAGTGCTCGCTTGGGGGGGAGGACTGAAGCTTTCTTT
j_gene: TRBJ2-7; d_gene: TRBD1; abundance: .; v_gene: TRBV27; CDR3aa: CASSTQGNAQYF; CDR3nt: TGTGCCAGCAGTACACAGGGGAACGCGCAGTACTTC
j_gene: TRBJ1-1; d_gene: .; abundance: .; v_gene: TRBV3-1; CDR3aa: CASSQDGSAFF; CDR3nt: TGTGCCAGCAGCCAAGACGGTTCCGCTTTCTTT